Following are 4 T cell receptor beta chains from one sample sequenced in a study of blood T cells in healthy people across ages. Alongside a J-beta primer mix, a sample-barcoded 5' primer served in a second PCR lasting about 7 to 11 cycles. TCRdb itself ran the 5' RACE reads through MiXCR, one entry per CDR3 protein. The table lists about 970,000 distinct CDR3 sequences, roughly half of them singletons. Sequenced: blood. These receptors all come from a woman between 55 and 75 years old in good health.

This rearrangement joins TRBV4-1 to TRBJ2-3, with D perhaps matching TRBD2 (5 bases). The CDR3 is made up of 15 amino acids. With 3 bases removed from V and 4 bases from J, the gap between germline ends came to 14 bases. Germline V gene sequence: CDR1 MGHRA, CDR2 YSYEKL. CDR3 loop: CASSQTPMGADTQYF. The CDR3 nucleotides read TGCGCCAGCAGCCAGACCCCAATGGGAGCAGATACGCAGTATTTT.

In this sample, this clonotype turned up a few times. The rearrangement joins TRBV20-1 to TRBJ2-3; 11 bases match TRBD2. V lost 0 bases and J lost 4; bases outside the gene matches: 9. The CDR3 covers 17 residues. CDR1 and CDR2 (germline): DFQATT, SNEGSKA (reference sequence). The CDR3 is CSARDVLAGVRADTQYF. The CDR3 DNA reads as TGCAGTGCTAGAGACGTACTAGCGGGAGTTAGGGCAGATACGCAGTATTTT.

This clonotype has just a few counts. The genes are TRBV10-3 and TRBJ2-3; the D is unclear. Germline V gene lookup returns CDR1 ENHRY and CDR2 SYGVKD. The CDR3 length is 16 residues. V was clipped by 0 bases and J by 3 bases, with 13 bases between them. The CDR3, as DNA: TGTGCCATCAGTGAGTCGTTGGTAGCCGGGACAGATACGCAGTATTTT. This codes for CAISESLVAGTDTQYF.

This clonotype was seen only a few times. The chain recombines TRBV27 with TRBJ1-5, with 7 bases that match TRBD1. The germline CDR1 and CDR2 sequences are MNHEY and SMNVEV (reference sequence). The CDR3 spans 17 residues. V shed 5 bases and J 1 base; nucleotides not matched to a gene: 11. CDR3 residues: CASSRIPGQASNQPQHF. CDR3 nucleotide sequence: TGTGCCAGCAGTCGCATACCCGGACAGGCCAGCAATCAGCCCCAGCATTTT.